Detailed here is one TCR beta chain. Its antigen is as yet unknown. The sample originates from a study of cytomegalovirus exposure and HLA in healthy donors. The CDR3 runs to 14 residues. V was pared by 10 bases and J by 2 bases, with 16 bases between. Germline-derived CDR1 and CDR2 are MNHNY and SVGAGI (reference sequence). General observations from the study: Within the 100 to 150 validation repertoires, first-cohort TCR clusters tended to co-occur, according to a later analysis. Researchers counted 180 or so TCR beta chains as cytomegalovirus-associated.

The table came from immunoSEQ multiplex PCR; TCRdb's copy has only in-frame clones and leaves some out. The sample lists a few hundred thousand clones, 75% to 95% occurring once. The TCR sequence derives from a woman between 18 and 29 years old in good health and CMV-seronegative. Sequencing was carried out using PBMCs. The J gene is TRBJ2-3, the V gene TRBV6-6; D remains unclear. The CDR3 DNA reads as TGTGCCACCTCCCGTCTGGGCCCCACAGATACGCAGTATTTT. This sequence encodes CATSRLGPTDTQYF.